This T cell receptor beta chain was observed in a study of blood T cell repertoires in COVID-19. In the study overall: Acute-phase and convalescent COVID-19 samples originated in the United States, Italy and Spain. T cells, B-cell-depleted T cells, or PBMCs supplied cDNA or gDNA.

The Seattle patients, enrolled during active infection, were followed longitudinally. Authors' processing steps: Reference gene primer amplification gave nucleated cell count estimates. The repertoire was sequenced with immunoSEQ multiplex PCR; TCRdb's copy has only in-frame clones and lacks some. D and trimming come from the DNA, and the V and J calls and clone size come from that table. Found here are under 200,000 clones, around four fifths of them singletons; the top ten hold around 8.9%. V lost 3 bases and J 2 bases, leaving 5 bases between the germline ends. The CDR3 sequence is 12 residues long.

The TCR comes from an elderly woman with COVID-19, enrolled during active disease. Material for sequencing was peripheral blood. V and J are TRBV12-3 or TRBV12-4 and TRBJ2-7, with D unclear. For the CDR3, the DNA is TGTGCCAGCAGTTTCCTAACCTACGAGCAGTACTTC. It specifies CASSFLTYEQYF.